This entry features one T cell receptor (beta chain) sequence. Its antigen is currently unknown. The sample comes from a study of T cells and copy number aberrations in small-cell lung cancer. Study-level points and caveats: The study's sample size was small, so findings need validation.

Some clones are missing from TCRdb's copy, which holds only in-frame ones; the method was immunoSEQ multiplex PCR. The table records about 9,600 clones, over 60% of them present only once. The clonotype comes from a man in his sixties with small cell lung cancer. Material for sequencing was normal tissue next to the tumor.

CDR3 residues: CASSIGGGSGNQPQHF. DNA for the CDR3: TGTGCCAGTAGTATCGGGGGGGGCTCGGGCAATCAGCCCCAGCATTTT. The rearrangement uses TRBV19 and TRBJ1-5, with D possibly matching TRBD1 (6 bases). This CDR3 comprises 16 residues. Per the germline V gene, CDR1 is LNHDA and CDR2 is SQIVND (reference sequence). Trimming stripped 3 bases from V and 2 bases from J, with 14 bases between. Variable domain in full (rest from reference TRBV19 and TRBJ1-5): DGGITQSPKYLFRKEGQNVTLSCEQNLNHDAMYWYRQDPGQGLRLIYYSQIVNDFQKGDIAEGYSVSREKKESFPLTVTSAQKNPTAFYLCASSIGGGSGNQPQHFGDGTRLSIL.